This T cell receptor (beta chain) was retrieved from a study of blood T cell repertoires in COVID-19. In the study overall: COVID-19 samples collected from the United States, Italy and Spain covered acute and convalescent phases. PBMCs, B-cell-depleted T cells, or T cells provided the cDNA or gDNA that made up the material.

Source study methods: Using reference gene primer amplification, nucleated cell counts were estimated. Clones were sequenced by immunoSEQ multiplex PCR, and TCRdb holds only the in-frame ones, with some missing. For V, J and clone size, that table is used; D and trimming come from the DNA. The sample contains some 310,000 clones, more than 75% of which appear only once. The CDR3 covers 14 residues. CDR1 is MNHEY, CDR2 SVGAGI, per germline. V was pared by 4 bases and J by 7 bases, with 7 bases of the junction left unmatched. The source material was peripheral blood. The V gene is TRBV6-5, the J gene TRBJ1-2, with TRBD1 matching 9 bases. The clonotype comes from a man aged 45-60 years with active or convalescent COVID-19. The CDR3, as DNA: TGTGCCAGCAGTTCCGTGACAGGGGGTGGTGGCTACACCTTC. This sequence encodes CASSSVTGGGGYTF.